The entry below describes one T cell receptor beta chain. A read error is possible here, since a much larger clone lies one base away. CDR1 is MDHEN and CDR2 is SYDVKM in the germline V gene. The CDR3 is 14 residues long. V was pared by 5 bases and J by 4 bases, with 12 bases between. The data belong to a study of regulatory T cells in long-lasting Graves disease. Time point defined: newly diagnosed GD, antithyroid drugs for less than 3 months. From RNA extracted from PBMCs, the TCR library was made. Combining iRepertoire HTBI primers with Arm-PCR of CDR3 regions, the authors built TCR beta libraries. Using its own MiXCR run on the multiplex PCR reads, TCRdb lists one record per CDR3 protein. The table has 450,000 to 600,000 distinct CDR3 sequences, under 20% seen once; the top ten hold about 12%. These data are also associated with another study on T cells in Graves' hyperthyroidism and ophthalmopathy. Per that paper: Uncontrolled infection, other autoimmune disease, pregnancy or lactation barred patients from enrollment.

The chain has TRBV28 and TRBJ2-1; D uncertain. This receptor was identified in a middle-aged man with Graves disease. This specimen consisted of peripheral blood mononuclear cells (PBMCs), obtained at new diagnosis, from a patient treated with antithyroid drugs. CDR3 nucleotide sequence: TGTGCCAGCAGTCTTCACGACCGTTACAATGAGCAGTTCTTC. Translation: CASSLHDRYNEQFF.